The source of this TCR beta chain is a study of CD8 T cells in ankylosing spondylitis. Regarding this clonotype: Its antigen is undetermined.

Germline CDR1 reads SQVTM; CDR2 reads ANQGSEA. The junction had 8 bases not matched to a gene; V was cut back by 7 bases and J by 1 base. The CDR3 is made up of 15 amino acids. TCRdb processed the 5' RACE reads anew with MiXCR; each CDR3 protein has one entry. Of about 480,000 distinct CDR3 sequences listed, approximately 17% are singletons. Findings and limits, study-wide: Within ankylosing spondylitis blood, a TCR beta motif made up of seven to nine highly homologous variants appeared to be characteristic.

The TCR sequence derives from a male donor with ankylosing spondylitis. Source material: blood, either unsorted or a sorted T cell fraction (not recorded which). The chain combines TRBV29-1 with TRBJ2-1, with 9 bases matching TRBD1. This CDR3 reads CSALSGTGSYNEQFF. Written as DNA, the CDR3 is TGCAGCGCCCTTTCCGGGACAGGGTCCTACAATGAGCAGTTCTTC.